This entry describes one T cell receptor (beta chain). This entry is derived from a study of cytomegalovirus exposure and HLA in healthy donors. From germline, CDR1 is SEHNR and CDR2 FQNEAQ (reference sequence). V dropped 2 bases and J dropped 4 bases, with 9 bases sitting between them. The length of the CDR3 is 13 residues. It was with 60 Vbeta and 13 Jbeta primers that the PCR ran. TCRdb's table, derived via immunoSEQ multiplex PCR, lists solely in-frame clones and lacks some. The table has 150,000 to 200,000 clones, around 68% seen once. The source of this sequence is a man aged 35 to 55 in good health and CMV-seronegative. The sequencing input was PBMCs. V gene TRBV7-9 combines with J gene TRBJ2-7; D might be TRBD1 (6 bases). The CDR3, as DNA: TGTGCCAGCAGCTTACAGGGGCCATACGAGCAGTACTTC. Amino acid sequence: CASSLQGPYEQYF.